The sequence of this T cell receptor beta chain was determined in a study of control samples from healthy donors and cancer patients. The protocol was immunoSEQ multiplex PCR, while the TCRdb copy is restricted to in-frame clones and leaves out a portion. The sample has approximately 150,000 clones, approximately 88% seen once; the top ten hold less than 5%. Trimming cost V 5 bases and J 0 bases, with 14 bases left between them. The CDR3 contains 17 residues. Germline values: CDR1 MNHEY, CDR2 SMNVEV (reference sequence). This TCR was recovered from a man aged 25-45 years in good health. Input material: blood. The V gene is TRBV27, the J gene TRBJ2-6; D ambiguous. The CDR3 bases are TGTGCCAGCAGTCCCACCTCCAGGAGCTCTGGGGCCAACGTCCTGACTTTC. It codes for CASSPTSRSSGANVLTF.